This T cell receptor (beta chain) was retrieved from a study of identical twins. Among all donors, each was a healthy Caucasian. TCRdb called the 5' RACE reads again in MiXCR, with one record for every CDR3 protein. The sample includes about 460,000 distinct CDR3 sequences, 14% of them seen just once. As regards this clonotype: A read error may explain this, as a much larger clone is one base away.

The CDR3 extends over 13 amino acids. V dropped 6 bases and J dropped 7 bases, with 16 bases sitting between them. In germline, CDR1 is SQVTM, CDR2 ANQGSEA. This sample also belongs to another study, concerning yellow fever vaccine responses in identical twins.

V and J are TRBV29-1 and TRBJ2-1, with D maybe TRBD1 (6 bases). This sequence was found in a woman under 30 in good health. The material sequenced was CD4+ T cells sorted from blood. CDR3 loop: CSVSRGGMNEQFF. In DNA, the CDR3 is TGCAGCGTCTCCAGGGGTGGGATGAATGAGCAGTTCTTC.